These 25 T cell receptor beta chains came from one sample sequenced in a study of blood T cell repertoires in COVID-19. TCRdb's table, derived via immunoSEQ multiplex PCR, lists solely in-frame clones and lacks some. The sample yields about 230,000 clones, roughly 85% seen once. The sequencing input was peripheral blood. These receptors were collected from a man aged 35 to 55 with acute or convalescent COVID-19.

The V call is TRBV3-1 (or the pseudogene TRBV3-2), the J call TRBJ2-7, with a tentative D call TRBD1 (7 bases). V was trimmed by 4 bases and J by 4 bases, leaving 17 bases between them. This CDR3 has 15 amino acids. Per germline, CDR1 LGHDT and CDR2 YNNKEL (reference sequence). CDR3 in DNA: TGTGCCAGCAGCCCTTGGGGCAGGGGGGTATACGAGCAGTACTTC. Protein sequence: CASSPWGRGVYEQYF.

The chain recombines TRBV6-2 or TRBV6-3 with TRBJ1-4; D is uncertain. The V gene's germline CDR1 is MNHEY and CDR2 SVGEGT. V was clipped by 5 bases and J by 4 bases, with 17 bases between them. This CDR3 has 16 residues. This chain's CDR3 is CASSPTDAANNEKLFF. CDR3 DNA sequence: TGTGCCAGCAGTCCGACTGACGCGGCCAATAATGAAAAACTGTTTTTT.

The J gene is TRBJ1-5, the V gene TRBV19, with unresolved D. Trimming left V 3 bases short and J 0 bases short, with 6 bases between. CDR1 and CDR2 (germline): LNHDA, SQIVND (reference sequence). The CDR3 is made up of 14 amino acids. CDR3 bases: TGTGCCAGTAGTATGCAGTATAGCAATCAGCCCCAGCATTTT. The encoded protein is CASSMQYSNQPQHF.

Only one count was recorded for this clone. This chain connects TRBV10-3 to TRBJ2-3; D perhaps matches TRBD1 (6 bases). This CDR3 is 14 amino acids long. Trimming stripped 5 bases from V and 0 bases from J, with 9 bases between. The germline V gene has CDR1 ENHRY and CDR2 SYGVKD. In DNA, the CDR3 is TGTGCCATCAGTAGGGACACTAGCACAGATACGCAGTATTTT. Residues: CAISRDTSTDTQYF.

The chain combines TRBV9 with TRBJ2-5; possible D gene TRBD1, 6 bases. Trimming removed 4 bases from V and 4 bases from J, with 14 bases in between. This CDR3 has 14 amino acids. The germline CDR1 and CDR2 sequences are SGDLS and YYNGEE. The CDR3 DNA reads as TGTGCCAGCAGCTTACAGGGCCAAGGAGAGACCCAGTACTTC. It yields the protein CASSLQGQGETQYF.

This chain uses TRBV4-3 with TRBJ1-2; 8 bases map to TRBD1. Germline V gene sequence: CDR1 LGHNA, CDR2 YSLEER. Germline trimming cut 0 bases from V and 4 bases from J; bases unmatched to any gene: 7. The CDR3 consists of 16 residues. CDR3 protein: CASSQEASGGIYGYTF. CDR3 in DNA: TGCGCCAGCAGCCAAGAAGCCTCAGGGGGCATCTATGGCTACACCTTC.

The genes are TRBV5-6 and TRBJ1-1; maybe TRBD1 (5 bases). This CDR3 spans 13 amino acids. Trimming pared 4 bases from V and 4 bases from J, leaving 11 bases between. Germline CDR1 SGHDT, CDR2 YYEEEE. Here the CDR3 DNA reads TGTGCCAGCAGCCTTGGGGGGGGCACTGAAGCTTTCTTT. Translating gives CASSLGGGTEAFF.

CDR3 coding DNA: TGTGCCAGCAGTCAAAACCCCGCGACAGCTCAGTATAGCAATCAGCCCCAGCATTTT. It codes for CASSQNPATAQYSNQPQHF. The gene calls are TRBV27 and TRBJ1-5; D might be TRBD1 (5 bases). The CDR3 sequence is 19 residues long. From germline, CDR1 is MNHEY and CDR2 SMNVEV (reference sequence). The V gene lost 5 bases and the J gene lost 0 bases, with 23 bases spanning the gap.

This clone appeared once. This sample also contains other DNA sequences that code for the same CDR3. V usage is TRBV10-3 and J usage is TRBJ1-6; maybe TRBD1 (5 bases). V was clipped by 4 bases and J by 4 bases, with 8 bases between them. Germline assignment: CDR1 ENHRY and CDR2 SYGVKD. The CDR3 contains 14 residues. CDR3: CAISGQGYNSPLHF. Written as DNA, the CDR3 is TGTGCCATCAGTGGGCAGGGTTATAATTCACCCCTCCACTTT.

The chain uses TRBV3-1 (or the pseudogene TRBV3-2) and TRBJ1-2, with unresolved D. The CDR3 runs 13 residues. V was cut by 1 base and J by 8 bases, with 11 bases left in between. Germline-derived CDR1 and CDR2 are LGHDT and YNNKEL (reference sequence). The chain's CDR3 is CASSQAVTAGYTF. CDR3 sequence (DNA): TGTGCCAGCAGCCAAGCGGTAACAGCCGGCTACACCTTC.

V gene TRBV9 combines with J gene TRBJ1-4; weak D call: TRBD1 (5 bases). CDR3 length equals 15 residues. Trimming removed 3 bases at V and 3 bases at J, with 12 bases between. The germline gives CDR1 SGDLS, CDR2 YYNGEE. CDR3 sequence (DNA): TGTGCCAGCAGCGCGGGACTGCCGCCTAATGAAAAACTGTTTTTT. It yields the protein CASSAGLPPNEKLFF.

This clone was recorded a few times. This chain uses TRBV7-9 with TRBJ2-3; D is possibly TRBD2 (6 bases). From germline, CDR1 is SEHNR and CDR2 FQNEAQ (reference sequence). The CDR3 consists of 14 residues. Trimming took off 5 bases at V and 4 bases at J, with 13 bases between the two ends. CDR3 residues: CASSAPRGSDTQYF. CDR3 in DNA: TGTGCCAGCAGCGCCCCGCGGGGCTCAGATACGCAGTATTTT.

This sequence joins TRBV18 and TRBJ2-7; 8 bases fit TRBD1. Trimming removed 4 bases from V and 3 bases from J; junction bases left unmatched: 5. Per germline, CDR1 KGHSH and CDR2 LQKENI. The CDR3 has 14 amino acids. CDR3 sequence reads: CASSRDRINYEQYF. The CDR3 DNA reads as TGTGCCAGCTCACGGGACAGGATTAACTACGAGCAGTACTTC. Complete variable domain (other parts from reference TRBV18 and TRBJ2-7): NAGVMQNPRHLVRRRGQEARLRCSPMKGHSHVYWYRQLPEEGLKFMVYLQKENIIDESGMPKERFSAEFPKEGPSILRIQQVVRGDSAAYFCASSRDRINYEQYFGPGTRLTVT.

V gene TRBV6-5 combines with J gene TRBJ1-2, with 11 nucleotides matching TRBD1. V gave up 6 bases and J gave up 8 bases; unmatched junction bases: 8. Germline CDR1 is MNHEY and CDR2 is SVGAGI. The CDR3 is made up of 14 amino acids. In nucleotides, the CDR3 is TGTGCCAGCAGCACGGGACAGGGGGTCGTCGGCTACACCTTC. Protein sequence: CASSTGQGVVGYTF.

CDR3 protein: CASSPLGGLMNTEAFF. The CDR3 DNA reads as TGTGCCAGCTCACCGCTAGGGGGCCTCATGAACACTGAAGCTTTCTTT. The chain employs TRBV18 and TRBJ1-1, with 7 positions matching TRBD1. Germline V gives CDR1 KGHSH, CDR2 LQKENI. V lost 3 bases to trimming and J lost 0 bases; unmatched junction nucleotides: 7. The CDR3 spans 16 residues. Variable domain in full (rest from reference TRBV18 and TRBJ1-1): NAGVMQNPRHLVRRRGQEARLRCSPMKGHSHVYWYRQLPEEGLKFMVYLQKENIIDESGMPKERFSAEFPKEGPSILRIQQVVRGDSAAYFCASSPLGGLMNTEAFFGQGTRLTVV.

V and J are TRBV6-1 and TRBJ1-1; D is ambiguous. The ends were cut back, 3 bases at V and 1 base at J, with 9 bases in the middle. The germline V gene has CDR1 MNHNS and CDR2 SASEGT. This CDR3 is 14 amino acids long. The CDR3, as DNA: TGTGCCAGCAGTGAGGCCGCAGGGAACACTGAAGCTTTCTTT. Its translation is CASSEAAGNTEAFF.

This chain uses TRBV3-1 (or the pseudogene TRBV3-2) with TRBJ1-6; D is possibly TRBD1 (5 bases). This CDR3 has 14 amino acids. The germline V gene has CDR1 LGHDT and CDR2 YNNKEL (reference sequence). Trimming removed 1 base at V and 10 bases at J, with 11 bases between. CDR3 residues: CASSQGTFYSPLHF. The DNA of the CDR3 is TGTGCCAGCAGCCAAGGGACATTCTACTCACCCCTCCACTTT.

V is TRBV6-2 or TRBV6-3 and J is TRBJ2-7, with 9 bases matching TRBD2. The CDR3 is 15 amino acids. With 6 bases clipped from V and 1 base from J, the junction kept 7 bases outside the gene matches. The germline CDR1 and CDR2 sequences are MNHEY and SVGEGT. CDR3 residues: CASSPRSGGSYEQYF. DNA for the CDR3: TGTGCCAGCAGCCCTAGGAGCGGGGGGTCCTACGAGCAGTACTTC.

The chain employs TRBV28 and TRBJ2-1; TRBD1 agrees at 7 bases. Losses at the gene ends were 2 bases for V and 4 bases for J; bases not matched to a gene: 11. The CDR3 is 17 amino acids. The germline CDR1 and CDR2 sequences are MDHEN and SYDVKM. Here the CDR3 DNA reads TGTGCCAGCAGTTTAGAAAGGACAGGACTTCGATACAATGAGCAGTTCTTC. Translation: CASSLERTGLRYNEQFF.

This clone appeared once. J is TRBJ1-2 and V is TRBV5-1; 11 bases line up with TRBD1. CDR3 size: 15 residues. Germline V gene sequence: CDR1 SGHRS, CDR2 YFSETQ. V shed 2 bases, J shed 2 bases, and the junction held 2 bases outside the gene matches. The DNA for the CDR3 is TGCGCCAGCAGCTTACGGACAGGGGGCAACTATGGCTACACCTTC. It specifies CASSLRTGGNYGYTF.

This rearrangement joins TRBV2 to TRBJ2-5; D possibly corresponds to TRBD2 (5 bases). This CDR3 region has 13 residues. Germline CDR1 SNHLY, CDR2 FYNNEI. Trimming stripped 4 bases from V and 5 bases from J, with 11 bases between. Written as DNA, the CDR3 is TGTGCCAGCAGTGGGGAGCTGGGGGAGACCCAGTACTTC. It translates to CASSGELGETQYF. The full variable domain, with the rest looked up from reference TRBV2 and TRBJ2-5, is EPEVTQTPSHQVTQMGQEVILRCVPISNHLYFYWYRQILGQKVEFLVSFYNNEISEKSEIFDDQFSVERPDGSNFTLKIRSTKLEDSAMYFCASSGELGETQYFGPGTRLLVL.

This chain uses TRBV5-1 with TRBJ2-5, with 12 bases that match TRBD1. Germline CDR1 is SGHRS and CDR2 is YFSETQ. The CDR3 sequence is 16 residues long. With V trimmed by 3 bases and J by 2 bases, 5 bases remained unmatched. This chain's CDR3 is CASSSLGQGAQETQYF. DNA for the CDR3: TGCGCCAGCAGCTCTTTGGGACAGGGGGCTCAAGAGACCCAGTACTTC.

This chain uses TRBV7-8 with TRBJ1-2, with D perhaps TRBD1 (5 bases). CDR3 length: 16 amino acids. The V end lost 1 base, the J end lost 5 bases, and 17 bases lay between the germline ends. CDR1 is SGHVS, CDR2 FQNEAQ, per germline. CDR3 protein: CASSLEVKGRGYGYTF. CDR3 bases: TGTGCCAGCAGCTTAGAGGTTAAGGGGCGAGGTTATGGCTACACCTTC.

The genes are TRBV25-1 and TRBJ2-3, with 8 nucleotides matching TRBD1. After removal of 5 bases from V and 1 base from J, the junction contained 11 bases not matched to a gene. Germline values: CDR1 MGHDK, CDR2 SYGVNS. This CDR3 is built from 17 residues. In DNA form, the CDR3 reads TGTGCCAGCAGTCCAGGGGGCGGTGGTCGGGGCACAGATACGCAGTATTTT. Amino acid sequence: CASSPGGGGRGTDTQYF.

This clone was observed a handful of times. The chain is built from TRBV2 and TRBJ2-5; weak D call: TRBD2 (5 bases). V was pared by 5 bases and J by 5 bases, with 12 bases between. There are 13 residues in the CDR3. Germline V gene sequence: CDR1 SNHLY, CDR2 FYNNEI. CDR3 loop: CASSRTRRETQYF. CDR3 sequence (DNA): TGTGCCAGCAGTCGAACTAGGCGGGAGACCCAGTACTTC. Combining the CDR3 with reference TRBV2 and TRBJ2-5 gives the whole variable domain EPEVTQTPSHQVTQMGQEVILRCVPISNHLYFYWYRQILGQKVEFLVSFYNNEISEKSEIFDDQFSVERPDGSNFTLKIRSTKLEDSAMYFCASSRTRRETQYFGPGTRLLVL.